The sequence of this T cell receptor (beta chain) was determined in a study of blood T cell repertoires in COVID-19. About the research overall: Specimens from acute and convalescent COVID-19 originated in the United States, Italy and Spain. T cells, B-cell-depleted T cells, or PBMCs provided the cDNA or gDNA that served as material.

As handled by the study authors: From reference gene primer amplification, estimates of nucleated cell counts were derived. Libraries were prepared by immunoSEQ multiplex PCR; TCRdb keeps only in-frame clonotypes and omits some of them. The DNA was the basis for D and trimming; V, J and clone size are from that table. This table has some 240,000 clones, around 90% appearing once. The sequenced material came from peripheral blood. The sequence came from a man aged 55 to 70 who had recovered from COVID-19.

CDR3 residues: CASSFGGTGRNEQFF. In nucleotides, the CDR3 is TGTGCCAGCAGCTTTGGAGGGACAGGGCGCAATGAGCAGTTCTTC. The rearrangement joins TRBV7-2 to TRBJ2-1; 9 nucleotides align to TRBD1. The CDR3 consists of 15 residues. CDR1 is SGHTA and CDR2 is FQGNSA in the germline V gene. V shed 3 bases, J shed 6 bases, and the junction held 6 bases outside the gene matches.